This T cell receptor beta chain is from a study of beta chain features in type 1 diabetes. This CDR3 is built from 11 residues. The ends were cut back, 7 bases at V and 6 bases at J, with 8 bases in the middle. Per the germline V gene, CDR1 is SGHRS and CDR2 is YFSETQ. As concerns this clone: Its specificity is unknown.

Expressed TCRB transcripts got sequenced, as all isolated RNA was reverse transcribed. Sequencing used immunoSEQ multiplex PCR; TCRdb keeps in-frame clones, though not all of them. The table shows about half a million clones, with approximately 28% occurring only once. Findings and limits, study-wide: Any role of HLA type in TCRB rearrangement remained unresolved here.

The sequenced material came from naive CD4+ T cells from blood. The sequence was collected from a man in his late teens or twenties in good health. The chain carries TRBV5-1 and TRBJ2-1; D uncertain. CDR3 sequence: CASHQGNEQFF. DNA of the CDR3: TGCGCCAGCCACCAAGGCAATGAGCAGTTCTTC.